The 12 T cell receptor beta chains given below trace back to one sample, sequenced in a study of T cells in women clearing cervical HPV infection. Generated by immunoSEQ multiplex PCR, the TCRdb table keeps only in-frame clones and is missing some. The sample holds some 40,000 clones. The sample taken for sequencing was blood buffy coat. These receptor sequences come from a woman between 18 and 69 years old with a cervical HPV16 infection that either progressed to CIN3+ or cleared (not recorded which).

Concerning this clone: The sequence runs out 3 residues before the end of the CDR3; the remainder is reconstructed from the germline J gene. The chain employs TRBV12-3 or TRBV12-4 and TRBJ2-3; 10 bases match TRBD2. Germline trimming cut 3 bases from V and 3 bases from J; bases unmatched to any gene: 15. The CDR3 is made up of 19 amino acids. The sequenced CDR3 bases are TGTGCCAGCAGTTTGGGGCTAGCGGGAGAGGTTAGCAGTACAGATACG. It translates to CASSLGLAGEVSSTDT. The full CDR3 is CASSLGLAGEVSSTDTQYF.

This chain's CDR3 is CSVESPGGGYGQYF. The sequenced CDR3 bases are TGCAGCGTTGAGTCCCCGGGGGGAGGCTATGGT. The gene calls are TRBV29-1 and TRBJ2-4, with 7 nucleotides matching TRBD2. The read halts 3 residues ahead of the CDR3 end, with the missing end drawn from the germline J gene. Looked up from germline, CDR1 is SQVTM and CDR2 is ANQGSEA. The CDR3 contains 14 residues.

Notes on this clone: The read ends 3 residues shy of where the CDR3 ends; the end is completed using the germline J gene. J is TRBJ2-1 and V is TRBV19; 8 bases map to TRBD2. V dropped 2 bases and J dropped 4; count of bases not matched to a gene: 4. Germline V CDR1 and CDR2: LNHDA, SQIVND (reference sequence). CDR3 length: 15 residues. CDR3 bases read: TGTGCCAGTAGTATATCACTAGCGGAGTACAATGAG. Protein: CASSISLAEYNE. The CDR3 in full is CASSISLAEYNEQFF.

A word on this clone: The read halts 3 residues ahead of the CDR3 end, with the missing end drawn from the germline J gene. This sequence joins TRBV30 and TRBJ2-3; TRBD2 matches at 8 bases. The V gene end was trimmed by 3 bases and the J gene end by 4 bases; junction bases not matched to a gene: 9. Germline V gene lookup returns CDR1 GTSNPN and CDR2 SVGIG (reference sequence). CDR3 length equals 15 residues. The part of the CDR3 DNA that was read is TGTGCCTGGAGCCGGACTAGCAAATTCGCAGATACG. This gives the protein CAWSRTSKFADT. The full CDR3 is CAWSRTSKFADTQYF.

Turning to this clone: The CDR3 end falls 3 residues outside the read, so it is completed with the germline J gene. J is TRBJ1-1 and V is TRBV5-1; unclear D gene. Germline lookup yields CDR1 SGHRS and CDR2 YFSETQ. The CDR3 has 14 residues. The DNA read from the CDR3 is TGCGCCAGCAGCCCCACGACATTTTCTATGGAA. It encodes CASSPTTFSME. The whole CDR3 is CASSPTTFSMEAFF.

Concerning this clone itself: Read sequence stops 3 residues before the CDR3 end, and the germline J gene provides the missing end. The rearrangement links TRBV2 to TRBJ2-5, with 9 bases lining up with TRBD2. This CDR3 region has 17 residues. J lost 4 bases, V lost 4 bases, and 13 bases had no gene match. Germline V CDR1 and CDR2: SNHLY, FYNNEI. The CDR3 loop reads CASSGGRSSGGTETQYF. CDR3 bases read: TGTGCCAGCAGTGGAGGGAGGAGTAGCGGGGGTACAGAGACC.

This clone is deemed medium-sized by its frequency. The CDR3 end falls 3 residues outside the read, so it is completed with the germline J gene. The sample holds other DNA sequences that translate to the same CDR3. The V and J genes are TRBV18 and TRBJ2-7; 9 positions agree with TRBD1. The J segment lost 3 bases and the V segment lost 5 bases, leaving 5 bases of the junction unmatched. Germline values: CDR1 KGHSH, CDR2 LQKENI. There are 14 residues in the CDR3. CDR3 region: CASSSDRGVYEQYF. The CDR3 DNA, read in part, is TGTGCCAGCTCATCGGACAGGGGAGTCTACGAG.

In the case of this clone: From the germline J gene comes the end of the CDR3, since the read stops 3 residues before it. The chain is built from TRBV19 and TRBJ2-7, with D uncertain. V was shortened by 5 bases and J by 3 bases, with 17 bases between the two germline ends. Germline V gene lookup returns CDR1 LNHDA and CDR2 SQIVND (reference sequence). CDR3 length: 15 amino acids. CDR3 sequence reads: CASSLAAGSNYEQYF. The DNA read from the CDR3 is TGTGCCAGTAGTTTGGCCGCTGGTTCCAACTACGAG.

To note about this clone: From the germline J gene comes the end of the CDR3, since the read stops 3 residues before it. The chain has TRBV6-4 and TRBJ1-3; 8 bases match TRBD1. The CDR3 totals 14 residues. From germline, CDR1 is MRHNA and CDR2 SNTAGT. V trimming: 11 bases; J trimming: 3 bases; junction bases outside the gene matches: 9. The CDR3 sequence is CARKQGVLGNTIYF. The covered CDR3 bases are TGTGCCCGAAAACAGGGGGTCCTTGGAAACACC.

About this clone: The CDR3 is cut off 3 residues early in the read; its end comes from the germline J gene. The V gene is TRBV29-1, the J gene TRBJ2-2; D perhaps matches TRBD2 (6 bases). The CDR3 is 13 residues long. Germline CDR1 is SQVTM and CDR2 is ANQGSEA. Trimming left V 7 bases short and J 8 bases short, with 17 bases between. CDR3 sequence reads: CSARDFSSGELFF. The CDR3 bases that were read are TGCAGCGCACGGGACTTTTCGTCGGGGGAG.

A remark on this clone: The CDR3 end lies 3 residues beyond the end of the read and is filled in from the germline J gene. V is TRBV2 and J is TRBJ2-1; 7 positions agree with TRBD1. V trimming: 2 bases; J trimming: 9 bases; junction bases outside the gene matches: 10. Per the germline V gene, CDR1 is SNHLY and CDR2 is FYNNEI. The CDR3 is 15 amino acids. This chain's CDR3 is CASSEREGGQGEQFF. Partial CDR3 DNA: TGTGCCAGCAGTGAACGGGAAGGGGGCCAAGGTGAG.

Concerning this clone: The CDR3 extends 3 residues past the end of the read, so its final part is completed from the germline J gene. This sequence joins TRBV29-1 and TRBJ2-5, with D perhaps TRBD1 (6 bases). The CDR3 is made up of 15 amino acids. CDR1 SQVTM and CDR2 ANQGSEA come from the germline V gene. Trimming took 7 bases from V and 4 from J, leaving 22 bases between them. The CDR3 reads CSALPRVWGPETQYF. The covered CDR3 bases are TGCAGCGCCCTCCCCAGGGTTTGGGGGCCAGAGACC. Complete variable domain (other parts from reference TRBV29-1 and TRBJ2-5): SAVISQKPSRDICQRGTSLTIQCQVDSQVTMMFWYRQQPGQSLTLIATANQGSEATYESGFVIDKFPISRPNLTFSTLTVSNMSPEDSSIYLCSALPRVWGPETQYFGPGTRLLVL.